The clone carrying this TCR beta chain was seen repeatedly, ten times or more. Its antigen is not identified. This sample is drawn from a study of neurological immune-mediated disorders. Study conclusions and caveats: Across subjects, expanded clones had no CDR3 amino acid sequences in common, pointing to private repertoires in all groups. The multiple sclerosis repertoire cluster was not associated with any clinical or MRI feature, with the authors stating that larger cohorts are needed. HTLV-1-associated myelopathy led in TCR clonal expansion, while multiple sclerosis ranked lowest, below healthy controls.

The unsorted libraries originated from 2 million PBMCs that had been stored at -80 C. V was clipped by 6 bases and J by 2 bases, with 20 bases between them. Germline V gene lookup returns CDR1 DFQATT and CDR2 SNEGSKA (reference sequence). This CDR3 is built from 16 residues. From the 5' RACE reads, TCRdb called clonotypes with MiXCR, one entry per CDR3 protein. Found here are over 50,000 distinct CDR3 sequences, about 5% of them singletons; the top ten hold about 5%. The sequence came from a human donor with multiple sclerosis. The donor label of this sample is uncertain. The sequenced sample was PBMCs. The chain is built from TRBV20-1 and TRBJ2-1, with TRBD2 as a possible D gene (7 bases). DNA of the CDR3: TGCAGTGCCTTCCTCCCGGGGCGGGGGCCCTACAATGAGCAGTTCTTC. Protein product: CSAFLPGRGPYNEQFF.